Sequencing of this TCR beta chain was carried out in a study of metastatic and nonmetastatic thyroid tumors. Looking at the study overall: Repertoires of blood and of tissue (tumor or nodule) from malignant and benign thyroid patients were compared.

This clone has a handful of counts. TCRdb re-called clones via MiXCR from the PCR reads. The sample includes some 30,000 clones, roughly a fifth seen only once; the top ten take roughly 8%. The V end lost 3 bases, the J end lost 7 bases, and 7 bases lay between the germline ends. The CDR3 is 12 residues long. Germline lookup yields CDR1 MNHEY and CDR2 SMNVEV (reference sequence). No patient had received any treatment before thyroid surgery. Sequencing was done on a sample of blood. V gene TRBV27 combines with J gene TRBJ1-5; D is undetermined. This TCR derives from a female donor with papillary thyroid cancer or a benign thyroid nodule (not recorded which). Some clones in this sample may be carry-over from other donors' samples. CDR3: CASSFIGQPQHF. The CDR3 nucleotides are TGTGCCAGCAGTTTTATTGGACAGCCCCAGCATTTT.